This T cell receptor beta chain was recovered during a study of cytomegalovirus exposure and HLA in healthy donors. Whole-study findings and limits: In a later analysis, TCR association rates varied by HLA locus: DRB1 most, HLA-C fewest. It was 150 or so TCR beta chains that were listed as cytomegalovirus-associated. For TCR beta chains, V- and J-gene trimming was later linked to a missense DCLRE1C variant. Several of the most significant clusters appeared, in a later analysis, to be linked to common viral pathogens.

PCR involved 60 Vbeta and 13 Jbeta primers. The repertoire was sequenced with immunoSEQ multiplex PCR; TCRdb's copy has only in-frame clones and lacks some. The sample includes approximately 170,000 clones, about 70% of them seen just once. As to this clone: What it recognizes is unknown.

CDR1 and CDR2 (germline): MNHNS, SASEGT. V was pared by 4 bases and J by 7 bases, with 14 bases between. This CDR3 contains 14 residues. What was sequenced was PBMCs. V is TRBV6-1 and J is TRBJ1-5; D may be TRBD1 (5 bases). The sequence derives from a woman younger than 30 in good health and CMV-seropositive. Written as DNA, the CDR3 is TGTGCCAGCAGTGGGGAGGGACGGATCCAGCCCCAGCATTTT. Protein sequence: CASSGEGRIQPQHF.